The 10 T cell receptor beta chains below all came from one sample that was sequenced in a study of cytomegalovirus exposure and HLA in healthy donors. The primer mix had 60 Vbeta and 13 Jbeta primers. Using immunoSEQ multiplex PCR, the repertoire was profiled, and TCRdb retains in-frame clones only, with some absent. The sample has roughly 100,000 clones, almost 70% seen once. The sample consisted of PBMCs. All receptors derive from a man aged 25 to 40 in good health and CMV-seronegative.

With regard to this clone: The same CDR3 can be traced to other DNA sequences in this sample. This chain uses TRBV5-1 with TRBJ1-1, with 8 positions matching TRBD1. The germline CDR1 and CDR2 sequences are SGHRS and YFSETQ. This CDR3 spans 14 amino acids. Germline trimming cut 3 bases from V and 5 bases from J; bases unmatched to any gene: 6. As DNA, the CDR3 is TGCGCCAGCAGCTCAGGAACAGGGGGTACTGAAGCTTTCTTT. Amino acid sequence: CASSSGTGGTEAFF.

The chain links TRBV18 to TRBJ2-7; perhaps TRBD2 as D (5 bases). The CDR3 is 14 amino acids. V lost 4 bases to trimming and J lost 3 bases, with 13 bases between them. The germline V gene encodes CDR1 KGHSH and CDR2 LQKENI. The CDR3 loop is CASSRAGEGYEQYF. The CDR3 DNA follows: TGTGCCAGCTCACGAGCCGGGGAAGGCTACGAGCAGTACTTC. The whole variable domain, remainder taken from reference TRBV18 and TRBJ2-7, is NAGVMQNPRHLVRRRGQEARLRCSPMKGHSHVYWYRQLPEEGLKFMVYLQKENIIDESGMPKERFSAEFPKEGPSILRIQQVVRGDSAAYFCASSRAGEGYEQYFGPGTRLTVT.

V gene TRBV27 combines with J gene TRBJ2-5, with D maybe TRBD1 (6 bases). From germline, CDR1 is MNHEY and CDR2 SMNVEV (reference sequence). This CDR3 is 16 amino acids long. The V and J ends lost 4 bases and 1 base respectively, with 16 bases between them. In DNA form, the CDR3 reads TGTGCCAGCAGTTATTTGGGGGCAGGTTCCCAAGAGACCCAGTACTTC. Translated: CASSYLGAGSQETQYF.

The chain's CDR3 is CASYQDGQPNSYEQYF. The CDR3 coding sequence is TGTGCCAGTTACCAGGACGGACAGCCAAACTCCTACGAGCAGTACTTC. This chain links TRBV19 with TRBJ2-7; D may be TRBD1 (6 bases). V was trimmed by 8 bases and J by 0 bases, leaving 20 bases between them. Germline CDR1 LNHDA, CDR2 SQIVND (reference sequence). The CDR3 length is 16 residues.

The chain couples TRBV15 to TRBJ2-1; 8 bases match TRBD2. Germline-derived CDR1 and CDR2 are LNHNV and YYDKDF (reference sequence). J lost 0 bases, V lost 8 bases, and 6 bases had no gene match. This CDR3 region has 15 residues. The CDR3 reads CATRYGRASYNEQFF. The DNA for the CDR3 is TGTGCCACCCGATACGGGAGGGCCTCCTACAATGAGCAGTTCTTC.

The chain has TRBV5-4 and TRBJ2-3; perhaps TRBD2 as D (5 bases). The CDR3 contains 17 residues. CDR1 is SGHNT, CDR2 YYREEE, per germline (reference sequence). Trimming stripped 2 bases from V and 2 bases from J, with 18 bases between. The CDR3 DNA follows: TGTGCCAGCAGCTTTTGGTCTAGGGAGCCCACCACAGATACGCAGTATTTT. This encodes CASSFWSREPTTDTQYF.

The chain employs TRBV15 and TRBJ2-1, with 7 bases fitting TRBD2. With 0 bases clipped from V and 9 bases from J, the junction kept 17 bases outside the gene matches. CDR1 and CDR2 from the germline V gene are LNHNV and YYDKDF (reference sequence). The CDR3 loop spans 18 amino acids. For the CDR3, the DNA is TGTGCCACCAGCAGAGATGTGTCGATGGGGGGGAGAGAAGGTGAGCAGTTCTTC. Amino acid sequence: CATSRDVSMGGREGEQFF.

The rearrangement links TRBV12-5 to TRBJ2-4, with TRBD2 identical over 8 bases. CDR1 and CDR2 from the germline V gene are LGHNT and FRNRAP. The trim removed 1 base at V and 5 bases at J, leaving 1 base unmatched. There are 14 residues in the CDR3. As DNA, the CDR3 is TGTGCTAGTGGTTTGGGAGCGGGAGAAAACATTCAGTACTTC. This sequence encodes CASGLGAGENIQYF.

The V gene is TRBV21-1, the J gene TRBJ2-7; the DNA was not compared with TRBD2, the D call given in the table. TRBV21-1 is a pseudogene segment. CDR3 length: 15 amino acids. This CDR3 reads CASSKESQRSYEQYF. The CDR3 region has the DNA TGTGCCAGCAGCAAAGAGTCCCAGCGAAGCTACGAGCAGTACTTC.

This clone turned up a few times. CDR3 nucleotides: TGCGCCAGCAGCGGTATGGGACTAGCGATCGACAATGAGCAGTTCTTC. Residues: CASSGMGLAIDNEQFF. The chain combines TRBV5-1 with TRBJ2-1; 10 bases are shared with TRBD2. Germline V gene sequence: CDR1 SGHRS, CDR2 YFSETQ. The CDR3 contains 16 residues. J gave up 5 bases and V 4 bases, and 9 bases lay outside the gene matches.